These T cell receptor beta chains were read from a single sample in a study of blood T cell repertoires in COVID-19. Sequencing used immunoSEQ multiplex PCR; TCRdb keeps in-frame clones, though not all of them. The sample lists roughly 43,000 clones; 75% to 90% were seen once. The source material was peripheral blood. These receptors were taken from a human donor in a cohort sampled during active COVID-19. The donor label of this sample is uncertain. CDR3s include the opening cysteine and the closing phenylalanine or tryptophan. D genes are given only for firm matches. Only some rows state a clone size, as once, few, many or a class for expanded clones.

>-|TRBJ1-6|TRBV27|-
CASRGRLSSYNSPLHF
TGTGCCAGCAGAGGGAGGCTGAGCTCCTATAATTCACCCCTCCACTTT
>-|TRBJ1-1|TRBV7-9|-
CASSLGVTEAFF
TGTGCCAGCAGCTTAGGAGTCACTGAAGCTTTCTTT
>-|TRBJ1-2|TRBV2|-
CASSTQGFYGYTF
TGTGCCAGCAGTACCCAGGGGTTCTATGGCTACACCTTC
>TRBD1|TRBJ2-5|TRBV2|-
CASSAPGQGTETQYF
TGTGCCAGCAGCGCACCGGGACAGGGTACGGAGACCCAGTACTTC
>-|TRBJ2-3|TRBV7-2|-
CASTRLETDTQYF
TGTGCCAGCACCAGACTAGAGACAGATACGCAGTATTTT
>-|TRBJ1-1|TRBV19|-
CASSLNHRSNGEAFF
TGTGCCAGTAGCCTTAACCACCGGTCAAACGGTGAAGCTTTCTTT
>-|TRBJ2-7|TRBV6-5|few
CASMRSVSSYEQYF
TGTGCCAGCATGCGGTCCGTCTCTTCCTACGAGCAGTACTTC
>-|TRBJ2-5|TRBV7-6|-
CASRSGQGRVETQYF
TGTGCCAGCAGATCAGGGCAGGGAAGGGTCGAGACCCAGTACTTC
>-|TRBJ1-3|TRBV18|-
CASSPEVPGSGNTIYF
TGTGCCAGCTCACCAGAAGTTCCGGGCTCTGGAAACACCATATATTTT
>TRBD2|TRBJ2-1|TRBV6-6|-
CASRSGTSGTRQFF
TGTGCCAGCAGGTCCGGGACTAGTGGTACTCGGCAGTTCTTC
>TRBD1|TRBJ2-7|TRBV15|-
CATSRDRGNEQYF
TGTGCCACCAGTAGAGACAGGGGTAACGAGCAGTACTTC
>-|TRBJ2-5|TRBV5-4|-
CASSLAARGGETQYF
TGTGCCAGCAGCTTGGCGGCCAGGGGCGGGGAGACCCAGTACTTC
>TRBD1|TRBJ1-2|TRBV7-2|-
CASSLAGQNYGYTF
TGTGCCAGCAGCTTAGCGGGACAGAACTATGGCTACACCTTC
>-|TRBJ1-4|TRBV5-5|-
CASSLPGKSEKLFF
TGTGCCAGCAGCCTCCCCGGGAAAAGTGAAAAACTGTTTTTT
>-|TRBJ2-7|TRBV2|-
CASSVQLPYEQYF
TGTGCCAGCAGTGTTCAGTTGCCCTACGAGCAGTACTTC
>TRBD1|TRBJ1-4|TRBV5-1|-
CASSTRGRDEKLFF
TGCGCCAGCAGCACGAGGGGGCGCGATGAAAAACTGTTTTTT
>TRBD1|TRBJ1-2|TRBV5-6|-
CASSYRQGGSYGYTF
TGTGCCAGCAGCTACCGACAGGGGGGATCTTATGGCTACACCTTC
>-|TRBJ1-1|TRBV7-9|-
CASTNLWSADEAFF
TGTGCCAGCACCAACCTTTGGTCCGCGGATGAAGCTTTCTTT
>-|TRBJ2-1|TRBV25-1|-
CASTSVSHYSYNEQFF
TGTGCCAGCACCTCCGTCTCGCACTACTCCTACAATGAGCAGTTCTTC
>TRBD1|TRBJ2-1|TRBV29-1|-
CSVAPGTGRNEQFF
TGCAGCGTAGCCCCCGGGACAGGGCGGAATGAGCAGTTCTTC
>-|TRBJ2-7|TRBV11-2|-
CASSLKVILTGEQYF
TGTGCCAGCAGCTTAAAGGTGATCCTTACCGGGGAGCAGTACTTC
>TRBD2|TRBJ2-2|TRBV12-3/TRBV12-4|-
CASSPGGGGELFF
TGTGCCAGCAGTCCGGGGGGGGGCGGGGAGCTGTTTTTT
>TRBD2|TRBJ2-1|TRBV12-3/TRBV12-4|-
CASSGDSRGVQFF
TGTGCCAGCAGTGGGGACTCCCGGGGGGTGCAGTTCTTC
>-|TRBJ1-1|TRBV29-1|-
CSVGSGQQTEAFF
TGCAGCGTTGGATCGGGACAACAAACTGAAGCTTTCTTT
>-|TRBJ2-2|TRBV9|-
CASSASADTGELFF
TGTGCCAGCAGCGCCTCCGCGGACACCGGGGAGCTGTTTTTT
>-|TRBJ1-1|TRBV5-5|-
CASSLALAGLGEAFF
TGTGCCAGCAGCTTGGCCCTTGCGGGTCTCGGTGAAGCTTTCTTT
>-|TRBJ1-1|TRBV4-1|once
CASSQESYNTEAFF
TGCGCCAGCAGCCAAGAGAGTTATAACACTGAAGCTTTCTTT
>-|TRBJ2-5|TRBV24-1|-
CATSDFLGGGRETQYF
TGTGCCACCAGTGATTTTCTCGGGGGTGGGCGAGAGACCCAGTACTTC
>-|TRBJ1-2|TRBV11-2|-
CASSLERQTLDYTF
TGTGCCAGCAGCTTAGAACGACAGACCCTTGACTACACCTTC
>TRBD1|TRBJ2-3|TRBV15|-
CATSLRDRPTDTQYF
TGTGCCACCAGCTTACGGGACAGGCCCACAGATACGCAGTATTTT
>-|TRBJ1-5|TRBV6-6|-
CASSYPLLESQPQHF
TGTGCCAGCAGTTATCCTCTCTTAGAGAGTCAGCCCCAGCATTTT